These T cell receptor beta chains were read from a single sample in a study of response to subunit inactivated influenza vaccine. TCRdb recomputed calls from the RT-PCR reads with MiXCR, one row per CDR3 protein. The data contain approximately 730,000 distinct CDR3 sequences, about 15% of them singletons. The sample consisted of PBMCs from blood, taken roughly 15 days before vaccination. The source of these receptors is a man aged 45-65 years who received an inactivated influenza vaccine. The CDR3 runs from the conserved cysteine through the conserved F or W. Fields, in order: J gene, D gene, clone size, V gene, CDR3 DNA, CDR3 protein. A D gene is named only where the DNA matches it firmly. Clone size is shown for a subset of rows, as once, few, many or a class of expanded clone.

TRBJ2-1	-	-	TRBV18	TGTGCCAGCTCACCGGCGGGATGGACCTACAATGAGCAGTTCTTC	CASSPAGWTYNEQFF
TRBJ2-7	-	few	TRBV19	TGTGCCAGTAGGAAGACAGACCTCTCCTACGAGCAGTACTTC	CASRKTDLSYEQYF
TRBJ2-2	-	-	TRBV28	TGTGCCAGCAGTTTATGGGGGGGCGGAAGCACCGGGGAGCTGTTTTTT	CASSLWGGGSTGELFF
TRBJ2-5	TRBD2	many	TRBV18	TGTGCCAGCTCACCACGGAGGATAGCGGGAGTAGAGACCCAGTACTTC	CASSPRRIAGVETQYF
TRBJ2-5	TRBD1	few	TRBV14	TGTGCCAGCAGCCGGGACAGGGGTCAAGAGACCCAGTACTTC	CASSRDRGQETQYF
TRBJ1-2	-	-	TRBV5-1	TGCGCCAGCAGTCCCTCACAGTATGGCTACACCTTC	CASSPSQYGYTF
TRBJ2-3	-	few	TRBV24-1	TGTGCCACCAGTGATTTCGCTAGCCTACACACAGATACGCAGTATTTT	CATSDFASLHTDTQYF
TRBJ2-4	-	-	TRBV28	TGTGCCAGCAGTCCGAGCCCAGCCGGGATGGTTACCAAAAACATTCAGTACTTC	CASSPSPAGMVTKNIQYF
TRBJ1-3	-	-	TRBV4-2	TGTGCCAGCAGCCAAGATCGGGACAACCACTCTGGAAACACCATATATTTT	CASSQDRDNHSGNTIYF
TRBJ2-4	-	many	TRBV24-1	TGTGCCACCGGTCAGGGGTCCATTCAGTACTTC	CATGQGSIQYF
TRBJ2-7	TRBD2	-	TRBV7-9	TGTGCCAGCAGCGTTGGGGGAGGGAGAGAGCAGTACTTC	CASSVGGGREQYF
TRBJ1-1	-	few	TRBV6-5	TGTGCCAGCAGTTACTCTAACAGGTTGAACACTGAAGCTTTCTTT	CASSYSNRLNTEAFF
TRBJ2-1	-	few	TRBV2	TGTGCCAGCAGCGCCAGACCGAAGAGATCCTACAATGAGCAGTTCTTC	CASSARPKRSYNEQFF
TRBJ2-6	TRBD1	few	TRBV7-2	TGTGCCAGCAGCGGGGGGACAGGGTACACTGGGGCCAACGTCCTGACTTTC	CASSGGTGYTGANVLTF
TRBJ2-5	-	many	TRBV14	TGTGCCAGCAGCAAGGACCGGCCAGCAAGCTACCAAGAGACCCAGTACTTC	CASSKDRPASYQETQYF
TRBJ2-7	-	few	TRBV15	TGTGCCACCAGCAGCGGCAGGGTATACGAGCAGTACTTC	CATSSGRVYEQYF
TRBJ2-7	TRBD1	-	TRBV7-9	TGTGCCAGCAGCACCCCCCCGACAGGGGTAAACAACGAGCAGTACTTC	CASSTPPTGVNNEQYF
TRBJ1-4	-	few	TRBV10-3	TGTGCCACCACCCGGGACGGTGAAAAACTGTTTTTT	CATTRDGEKLFF
TRBJ2-5	TRBD1	-	TRBV24-1	TGTGCCACCAGTGAACCCGGGACAGGGCATCAAGAGACCCAGTACTTC	CATSEPGTGHQETQYF
TRBJ2-5	-	-	TRBV9	TGTGCCAGCAGCGTAGAAGCAGGGTTGAAAGAGACCCAGTACTTC	CASSVEAGLKETQYF
TRBJ1-5	-	-	TRBV4-3	TGCGCCAGCAGCCAAGATAGTAGGGGGAATCAGCCCCAGCATTTT	CASSQDSRGNQPQHF
TRBJ2-5	-	-	TRBV5-1	TGCGCCAGCAGCTCCCCGGGGACGGAGACCCAGTACTTC	CASSSPGTETQYF
TRBJ2-2	TRBD2	-	TRBV4-3	TGCGCCAGCAGCCAGGGGGGGATGAACACCGGGGAGCTGTTTTTT	CASSQGGMNTGELFF
TRBJ2-7	TRBD2	-	TRBV11-2	TGTGCCAGCAGCCCCCTCCTCCGGGGGGACTCCTACGAGCAGTACTTC	CASSPLLRGDSYEQYF
TRBJ2-2	TRBD1	-	TRBV9	TGTGCCAGCAGCGTAGTTGGACAGGGTAATACCGGGGAGCTGTTTTTT	CASSVVGQGNTGELFF
TRBJ1-3	-	-	TRBV3-1	TGTGCCAGTTCCGCCGCAAGCAACACCATATATTTT	CASSAASNTIYF
TRBJ1-1	-	few	TRBV5-1	TGCGCCAGCAGCTTGCCCCTGACCCACATGAACACTGAAGCTTTCTTT	CASSLPLTHMNTEAFF
TRBJ2-3	-	few	TRBV5-1	TGCGCCAGCAAGCCGACCACAGATACGCAGTATTTT	CASKPTTDTQYF
TRBJ1-5	-	few	TRBV28	TGTGCCAGCGTCAGCCGCAATCAGCCCCAGCATTTT	CASVSRNQPQHF
TRBJ2-7	-	few	TRBV27	TGTGCCAGCAGTTTGTCGGAAATTGCCTACGAGCAGTACTTC	CASSLSEIAYEQYF
TRBJ2-2	TRBD2	-	TRBV7-8	TGTGCCAGCAGCTTAGTGTCGACTAGCGTTACCGGGGAGCTGTTTTTT	CASSLVSTSVTGELFF
TRBJ2-5	-	few	TRBV7-2	TGTGCCAGCAGCTCCCGGCGACCGGAAGAGACCCAGTACTTC	CASSSRRPEETQYF
TRBJ2-2	TRBD2	once	TRBV29-1	TGCAGCGTTCAGCGGGGGTCCGGGGAGCTGTTTTTT	CSVQRGSGELFF
TRBJ2-3	-	many	TRBV11-2	TGTGCCAGCACCCAGGGGTACACAGATACGCAGTATTTT	CASTQGYTDTQYF
TRBJ2-3	TRBD2	few	TRBV5-1	TGCGCCAGCAGGTTGGGACTAGCGGGAGTCAATACGCAGTATTTT	CASRLGLAGVNTQYF
TRBJ2-5	TRBD2	-	TRBV7-8	TGTGCCAGCAGCTTACAGTATCTAGCGGGAGTAGTGGAGACCCAGTACTTC	CASSLQYLAGVVETQYF
TRBJ1-1	-	many	TRBV7-9	TGTGCCAGCAGCTTTGGCGACACTGAAGCTTTCTTT	CASSFGDTEAFF
TRBJ2-7	TRBD2	-	TRBV6-2/TRBV6-3	TGTGCCAGCAGTTACCCGGGAGCGGGAGTTTACGAGCAGTACTTC	CASSYPGAGVYEQYF
TRBJ2-7	-	-	TRBV20-1	TGCAGTGCCGCCCCATTAAGGCGGGGCTCCTCATCCGAGCAGTACTTC	CSAAPLRRGSSSEQYF